This T cell receptor (beta chain) stems from a study of T-cell memory formation after mild COVID-19. TCRdb processed the 5' RACE reads anew with MiXCR; each CDR3 protein has one entry. The sample shows about 290,000 distinct CDR3 sequences, 15% of them seen only once. The CDR3 spans 15 residues. Per the germline V gene, CDR1 is SGHRS and CDR2 is YFSETQ. Trimming removed 0 bases from V and 5 bases from J; junction bases left unmatched: 3. The receptor was isolated from a man in his late teens or twenties who had mild COVID-19 (a few samples of this study predate the infection). Cell type and time point are not known. The chain joins TRBV5-1 to TRBJ2-3; 10 bases map to TRBD2. The specimen was PBMCs or a T cell subset sorted from them (not recorded which). In DNA form, the CDR3 reads TGCGCCAGCAGCTTGGATCGACTAGCGGGAGATACGCAGTATTTT. Encoded protein: CASSLDRLAGDTQYF.